Here is one T cell receptor (beta chain) with its context. As processed by the authors: By means of reference gene primer amplification, nucleated cell counts were estimated. The protocol was immunoSEQ multiplex PCR, while the TCRdb copy is restricted to in-frame clones and leaves out a portion. The D gene and trimming were derived from the DNA, and the V and J assignments and clone size from that table. The table shows more than 300,000 clones, with about 83% occurring only once. Germline CDR1 and CDR2: SGDLS and YYNGEE. CDR3 length: 16 amino acids. Trimming removed 0 bases from V and 6 bases from J; junction bases left unmatched: 9. The source of the sample is a study of blood T cell repertoires in COVID-19. Study-level information: T cells, B-cell-depleted T cells, or PBMCs provided the cDNA or gDNA that served as material.

This receptor was taken from a woman aged 50 to 60 with acute or convalescent COVID-19. The chain is built from TRBV9 and TRBJ1-2, with 9 bases matching TRBD1. The sample consisted of peripheral blood. CDR3 region: CASSVATYRGRDGYTF. CDR3 DNA sequence: TGTGCCAGCAGCGTAGCTACTTACAGGGGGCGAGATGGCTACACCTTC.